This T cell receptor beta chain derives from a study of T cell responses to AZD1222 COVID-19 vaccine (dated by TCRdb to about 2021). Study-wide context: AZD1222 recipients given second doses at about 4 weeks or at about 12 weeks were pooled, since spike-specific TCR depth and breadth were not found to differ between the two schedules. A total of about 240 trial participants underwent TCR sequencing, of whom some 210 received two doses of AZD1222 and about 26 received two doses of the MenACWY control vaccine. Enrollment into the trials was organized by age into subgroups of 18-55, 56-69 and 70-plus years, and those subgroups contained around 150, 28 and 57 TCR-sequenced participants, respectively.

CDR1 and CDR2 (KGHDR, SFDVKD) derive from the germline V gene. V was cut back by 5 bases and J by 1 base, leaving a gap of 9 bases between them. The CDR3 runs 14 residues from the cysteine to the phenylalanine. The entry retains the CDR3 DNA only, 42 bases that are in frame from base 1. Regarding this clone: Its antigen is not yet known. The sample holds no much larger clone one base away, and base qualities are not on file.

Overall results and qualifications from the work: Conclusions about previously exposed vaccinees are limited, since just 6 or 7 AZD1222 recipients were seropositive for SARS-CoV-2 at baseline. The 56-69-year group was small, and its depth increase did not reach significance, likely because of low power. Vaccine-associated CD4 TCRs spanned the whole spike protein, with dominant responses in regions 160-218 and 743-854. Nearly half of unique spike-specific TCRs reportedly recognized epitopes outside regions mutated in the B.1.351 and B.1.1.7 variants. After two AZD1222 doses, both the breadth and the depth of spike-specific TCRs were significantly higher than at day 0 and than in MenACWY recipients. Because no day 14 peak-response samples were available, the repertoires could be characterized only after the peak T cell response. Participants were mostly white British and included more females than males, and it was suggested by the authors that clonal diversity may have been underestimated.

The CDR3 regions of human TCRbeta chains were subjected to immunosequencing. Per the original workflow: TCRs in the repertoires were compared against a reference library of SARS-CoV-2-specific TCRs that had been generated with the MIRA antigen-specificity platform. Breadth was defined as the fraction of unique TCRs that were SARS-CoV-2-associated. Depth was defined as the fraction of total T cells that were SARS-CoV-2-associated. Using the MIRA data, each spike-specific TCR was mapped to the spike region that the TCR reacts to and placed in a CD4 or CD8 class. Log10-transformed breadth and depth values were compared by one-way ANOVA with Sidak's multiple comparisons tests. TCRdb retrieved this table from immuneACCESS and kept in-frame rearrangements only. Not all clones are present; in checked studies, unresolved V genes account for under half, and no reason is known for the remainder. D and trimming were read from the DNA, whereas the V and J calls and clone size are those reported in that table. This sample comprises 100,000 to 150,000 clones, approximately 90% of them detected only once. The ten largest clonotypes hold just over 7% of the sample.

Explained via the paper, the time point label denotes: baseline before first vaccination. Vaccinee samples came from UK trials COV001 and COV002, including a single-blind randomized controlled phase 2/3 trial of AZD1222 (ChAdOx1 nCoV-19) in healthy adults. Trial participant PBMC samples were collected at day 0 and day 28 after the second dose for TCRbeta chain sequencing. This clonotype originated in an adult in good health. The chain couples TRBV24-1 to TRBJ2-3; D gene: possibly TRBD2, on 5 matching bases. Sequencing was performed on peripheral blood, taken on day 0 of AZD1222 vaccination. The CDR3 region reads CATSARSGTDTQYF. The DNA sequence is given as TGTGCCACCAGTGCCCGTAGCGGCACAGATACGCAGTATTTT.